The 26 T cell receptor beta chains reported below all come from one sample, sequenced in a study of cytomegalovirus exposure and HLA in healthy donors. TCRdb's copy holds only in-frame clones and misses some; the assay was immunoSEQ multiplex PCR. This sample has fewer than 250,000 clones, with around four fifths found just once. Sequencing was done on a sample of PBMCs. These receptors originate from a woman aged 18 to 35 in good health and CMV-seronegative.

This rearrangement joins TRBV7-2 to TRBJ2-5; possible D gene TRBD2, 6 bases. This CDR3 spans 15 amino acids. The ends were cut back, 4 bases at V and 1 base at J, with 13 bases in the middle. Germline V lookup: CDR1 SGHTA, CDR2 FQGNSA. The CDR3 DNA reads TGTGCCAGCAGCTGGAACGCGGGACTCCAAGAGACCCAGTACTTC. It yields the protein CASSWNAGLQETQYF.

This clone was seen a few times. The rearrangement joins TRBV12-5 to TRBJ1-6; the D is unclear. The CDR3 runs to 14 residues. The germline V and J ends were trimmed by 7 bases and 8 bases, with 15 bases remaining between them. Germline V CDR1 and CDR2: LGHNT, FRNRAP. The CDR3 here is CASDRTERDSPLHF. CDR3 DNA: TGTGCTAGTGATCGGACTGAGCGGGATTCACCCCTCCACTTT.

The chain is built from TRBV5-1 and TRBJ2-6, with D uncertain. CDR3 length: 16 residues. Germline-derived CDR1 and CDR2 are SGHRS and YFSETQ. The ends were cut back, 4 bases at V and 0 bases at J, with 11 bases in the middle. The CDR3 sequence is CASSPRANSGANVLTF. Written as DNA, the CDR3 is TGCGCCAGCAGCCCTAGGGCCAACTCTGGGGCCAACGTCCTGACTTTC.

V usage is TRBV5-1 and J usage is TRBJ1-2, with 9 bases identical to TRBD1. The CDR3 length is 16 residues. Unmatched junction bases numbered 15, after V lost 4 bases and J lost 8 bases. CDR1 is SGHRS and CDR2 is YFSETQ in the germline V gene. The CDR3 DNA reads as TGCGCCAGCAGCCCTGGGACAGGGTTCCTTAACGAGGGCTACACCTTC. Translation: CASSPGTGFLNEGYTF.

The rearrangement links TRBV5-1 to TRBJ1-3, with 7 bases matching TRBD1. Germline V CDR1 and CDR2: SGHRS, YFSETQ. J lost 4 bases, V lost 3 bases, and 25 bases had no gene match. This CDR3 spans 21 amino acids. CDR3 sequence (DNA): TGCGCCAGCAGCTCCCATCACCGACAGGGATTTAATGGCGGTGGAGGAAACACCATATATTTT. Residues: CASSSHHRQGFNGGGGNTIYF.

The chain employs TRBV6-6 and TRBJ2-7; 7 bases fit TRBD2. The CDR3 sequence is 15 residues long. The V gene's germline CDR1 is MNHNY and CDR2 SVGAGI (reference sequence). V shed 6 bases and J 3 bases; nucleotides not matched to a gene: 11. This CDR3 reads CASRAAAGGNYEQYF. The DNA of the CDR3 is TGTGCCAGCAGGGCAGCGGCCGGGGGGAACTACGAGCAGTACTTC.

The V gene is TRBV19, the J gene TRBJ1-3; no clear D. The CDR3 runs 15 residues. Germline CDR1 and CDR2: LNHDA and SQIVND (reference sequence). V was trimmed by 3 bases and J by 0 bases, leaving 9 bases between them. The chain's CDR3 is CASSIGRSSGNTIYF. The DNA for the CDR3 is TGTGCCAGTAGTATCGGGCGAAGCTCTGGAAACACCATATATTTT.

This clone was counted only a few times. J is TRBJ2-2 and V is TRBV5-1; D is unresolved. Germline V gene lookup returns CDR1 SGHRS and CDR2 YFSETQ. The germline V and J ends were trimmed by 3 bases and 4 bases, with 1 base remaining between them. The CDR3 totals 11 residues. The CDR3 region has the DNA TGCGCCAGCAGCTCCACCGGGGAGCTGTTTTTT. Amino acid sequence: CASSSTGELFF.

The rearrangement links TRBV30 to TRBJ2-7; a weak D match, TRBD1 (6 bases). CDR3 size: 13 residues. Germline V gives CDR1 GTSNPN, CDR2 SVGIG (reference sequence). The V end was cut by 8 bases, the J end by 0 bases, with 14 bases between. The chain's CDR3 is CAGISDSSYEQYF. CDR3 DNA sequence: TGTGCCGGGATCTCGGACAGCTCCTACGAGCAGTACTTC.

The V call is TRBV29-1, the J call TRBJ2-1; 7 bases align to TRBD2. V lost 0 bases, J lost 4 bases, and 9 bases stayed unmatched. There are 16 residues in the CDR3. The germline V gene has CDR1 SQVTM and CDR2 ANQGSEA. CDR3 nucleotide sequence: TGCAGCGTTGAAGATCTTGACAACGGGGGGTACAATGAGCAGTTCTTC. It translates to CSVEDLDNGGYNEQFF.

V is TRBV27 and J is TRBJ1-2; 9 bases are shared with TRBD1. J gave up 6 bases and V 8 bases, and 7 bases lay outside the gene matches. In germline, CDR1 is MNHEY, CDR2 SMNVEV (reference sequence). The CDR3 extends over 13 amino acids. CDR3 in amino acids: CASRGTGRDGYTF. The CDR3 bases are TGTGCCAGCCGGGGGACAGGGAGGGATGGCTACACCTTC.

The chain carries TRBV27 and TRBJ1-4; unclear D gene. Germline lookup yields CDR1 MNHEY and CDR2 SMNVEV (reference sequence). Trimming removed 5 bases at V and 3 bases at J, with 10 bases between. CDR3 length equals 14 residues. CDR3: CASSPYPPNEKLFF. In DNA, the CDR3 is TGTGCCAGCAGTCCCTATCCCCCTAATGAAAAACTGTTTTTT.

The chain carries TRBV5-1 and TRBJ1-4, with TRBD1 matching over 11 bases. V lost 3 bases and J lost 6; bases outside the gene matches: 7. This CDR3 has 16 residues. The germline CDR1 and CDR2 sequences are SGHRS and YFSETQ. The CDR3 protein is CASSYGTGGRDEKLFF. The CDR3 region has the DNA TGCGCCAGCAGCTACGGGACAGGGGGGCGTGATGAAAAACTGTTTTTT.

The V call is TRBV27, the J call TRBJ1-2; TRBD1 matches 7 bases. Germline V gene sequence: CDR1 MNHEY, CDR2 SMNVEV (reference sequence). Trimming at V came to 6 bases and at J to 4 bases, leaving 8 bases not matched to a gene. This CDR3 is 14 amino acids long. The CDR3: CASRGQSPVYGYTF. As DNA, the CDR3 is TGTGCCAGCAGGGGACAGTCACCCGTCTATGGCTACACCTTC.

The genes are TRBV21-1 and TRBJ2-3; TRBD2 is the table's D call and was not checked against the DNA. TRBV21-1 is a pseudogene. This CDR3 contains 13 residues. The CDR3 nucleotides are TGTGCCAGCAGCCCCGGAGAGGCAGATACGCAGTATTTT. Translation: CASSPGEADTQYF.

CDR3 coding DNA: TGTGCCAGCAGTATCTCGCAACCGGGCCTAAAAGAGACCCAGTACTTC. This encodes CASSISQPGLKETQYF. The chain recombines TRBV28 with TRBJ2-5; D is unclear. V was trimmed by 5 bases and J by 3 bases, leaving 19 bases between them. The CDR3 has 16 amino acids. Germline V gives CDR1 MDHEN, CDR2 SYDVKM. The complete variable domain, with remaining parts taken from reference TRBV28 and TRBJ2-5, reads DVKVTQSSRYLVKRTGEKVFLECVQDMDHENMFWYRQDPGLGLRLIYFSYDVKMKEKGDIPEGYSVSREKKERFSLILESASTNQTSMYLCASSISQPGLKETQYFGPGTRLLVL.

V and J are TRBV5-1 and TRBJ2-1; TRBD2 agrees at 14 bases. In germline, CDR1 is SGHRS, CDR2 YFSETQ. V lost 1 base to trimming and J lost 6 bases; unmatched junction nucleotides: 15. CDR3 length equals 20 residues. The CDR3 sequence is CASSLTAGTSGREAGNEQFF. DNA for the CDR3: TGCGCCAGCAGCTTGACAGCCGGGACTAGCGGGAGAGAGGCGGGCAATGAGCAGTTCTTC.

The V and J genes are TRBV28 and TRBJ2-7; D is possibly TRBD1 or TRBD2 (5 bases each). The CDR3 is 16 residues long. Trimming removed 7 bases from V and 1 base from J, with 20 bases in between. CDR1 and CDR2 from the germline V gene are MDHEN and SYDVKM. CDR3 region: CASTLFAGTSSYEQYF. CDR3 in DNA: TGTGCCAGCACCCTTTTCGCCGGGACGTCGTCCTACGAGCAGTACTTC.

V is TRBV4-1 and J is TRBJ2-1, with 8 bases aligning to TRBD1. From germline, CDR1 is MGHRA and CDR2 YSYEKL. V shed 4 bases and J 8 bases; nucleotides not matched to a gene: 10. This CDR3 has 15 residues. Here the CDR3 reads CASSRGQGFMHEQFF. As DNA, the CDR3 is TGCGCCAGCAGCCGAGGACAGGGATTTATGCATGAGCAGTTCTTC.

V and J are TRBV11-2 and TRBJ2-3, with D perhaps matching TRBD1 (6 bases). The CDR3 loop spans 18 amino acids. V was trimmed by 4 bases and J by 0 bases, leaving 20 bases between them. CDR1 and CDR2 (germline): SGHAT, FQNNGV. CDR3 coding DNA: TGTGCCAGCAGCTCGCTAGGGGGTCCGGGAATTAGCACAGATACGCAGTATTTT. Translation: CASSSLGGPGISTDTQYF.

This sequence joins TRBV27 and TRBJ2-1, with 11 bases matching TRBD2. Unmatched junction bases numbered 5, after V lost 5 bases and J lost 5 bases. The CDR3 has 15 residues. Germline CDR1 MNHEY, CDR2 SMNVEV (reference sequence). DNA for the CDR3: TGTGCCAGCAGTCCCCAGGGACTAGCGGACAATGAGCAGTTCTTC. Residues: CASSPQGLADNEQFF.

For the CDR3, the DNA is TGCGCCAGCAGCTCCGGCGGGCGGACCTATAATGAAAAACTGTTTTTT. Amino acids: CASSSGGRTYNEKLFF. J is TRBJ1-4 and V is TRBV5-1; D not resolved. CDR1 and CDR2 from the germline V gene are SGHRS and YFSETQ. The CDR3 runs to 16 residues. Trimming removed 3 bases at V and 4 bases at J, with 16 bases between.

This chain uses TRBV2 with TRBJ2-7; 10 bases fit TRBD1. Germline V lookup: CDR1 SNHLY, CDR2 FYNNEI. The CDR3 extends over 14 amino acids. The junction had 8 bases not matched to a gene; V was cut back by 7 bases and J by 5 bases. The CDR3 here is CASMRDRGVDEQYF. DNA for the CDR3: TGTGCCAGCATGCGGGACAGGGGTGTGGACGAGCAGTACTTC.

The chain uses TRBV27 and TRBJ2-1, with TRBD1 as a possible D gene (5 bases). CDR1 and CDR2 (germline): MNHEY, SMNVEV (reference sequence). The CDR3 loop spans 14 amino acids. The ends were cut back, 6 bases at V and 2 bases at J, with 11 bases in the middle. This CDR3 is CASRGLGTYNEQFF. In nucleotides, the CDR3 is TGTGCCAGCAGGGGGCTCGGCACCTACAATGAGCAGTTCTTC.

This clone was recorded only once. The chain joins TRBV30 to TRBJ1-4; 7 bases align to TRBD1. Germline V CDR1 and CDR2: GTSNPN, SVGIG (reference sequence). CDR3 length: 13 residues. The ends lost 3 bases at V and 2 bases at J; junction bases unmatched: 0. The CDR3 coding sequence is TGTGCCTGGAGGGGACAGACTAATGAAAAACTGTTTTTT. It translates to CAWRGQTNEKLFF.

This clone was seen only a few times. The rearrangement links TRBV27 to TRBJ1-2; D possibly corresponds to TRBD1 (6 bases). There are 14 residues in the CDR3. Germline CDR1 is MNHEY and CDR2 is SMNVEV (reference sequence). V lost 5 bases to trimming and J lost 8 bases, with 18 bases between them. In DNA form, the CDR3 reads TGTGCCAGCAGTCGAGGGACACCACCTCTAGGCTACACCTTC. Translating gives CASSRGTPPLGYTF.